This T cell receptor (beta chain) was retrieved from a study of T cells in Graves' hyperthyroidism and ophthalmopathy. Amplified TCR beta CDR3 regions came from RNA transcripts. The TCR CDR3 first-round RT-PCR relied on the HTBI primer set. TCRdb used MiXCR to reprocess the multiplex PCR reads, holding one entry per CDR3 protein. The sample has more than 150,000 distinct CDR3 sequences, about a sixth seen once. The specimen was blood. The clonotype comes from a woman aged 45 to 65 with Graves' hyperthyroidism.

CDR3 sequence (DNA): TGCAGTGCTAGTTGGGGACAGGGGGCTAGGTTTAATGAAAAACTGTTTTTT. It is translated as CSASWGQGARFNEKLFF. The chain joins TRBV20-1 to TRBJ1-4; the match to TRBD1 covers 12 bases. The CDR3 contains 17 residues. Germline trimming cut 3 bases from V and 4 bases from J; bases unmatched to any gene: 9. Germline values: CDR1 DFQATT, CDR2 SNEGSKA (reference sequence).